This TCR beta chain derives from a study of T-cell memory formation after mild COVID-19. Turning to the study itself: Largely donor-specific TCR clusters were found. Overall study results and limits: Cross-reactive memory apparently joined, as some responding clones appeared in pre-infection memory.

A word on this clonotype: Its antigen is still unknown.

A single record per CDR3 protein comes from TCRdb applying MiXCR to the 5' RACE reads. Of about 170,000 distinct CDR3 sequences in the sample, approximately 12% were seen once. The CDR3 extends over 15 amino acids. Trimming pared 10 bases from V and 2 bases from J, leaving 17 bases between. The sequenced sample consisted of PBMCs or a T cell subset sorted from them (not recorded which). The chain uses TRBV12-3 or TRBV12-4 and TRBJ2-2; D uncertain. The clonotype originates from a man aged 18 to 30 who had mild COVID-19 (a few samples of this study predate the infection). Cell type and time point are not known. Here the CDR3 DNA reads TGTGCCACGAGTAGGCAGGTCATTAACACCGGGGAGCTGTTTTTT. Its translation: CATSRQVINTGELFF.